This entry is about one TCR beta chain. Its antigen is currently unknown. Rearranged V-D-J TRB sequences were amplified with a mixed TRB-A/B primer pool. In TCRdb, the multiplex PCR reads were re-called with MiXCR into one record per CDR3 protein. The profile shows 2,400 or so distinct CDR3 sequences, 50% to 70% of them singletons. The data belong to a study of T cell repertoires in aging, cancer and after chemotherapy. The wider study: Pre- and post-chemotherapy samples were paired from chronic lymphocytic leukemia patients treated with fludarabine- or bendamustine-based regimens. The whole study produced a dataset of several million TCR reads. Study-level results: In each cancer cohort, median generation probability increased across chemotherapy, suggesting thymic output rebounded.

TCR beta rearrangements were amplified from peripheral blood genomic DNA. This CDR3 is built from 15 residues. Germline loops: CDR1 MNHEY, CDR2 SVGAGI. V was shortened by 5 bases and J by 0 bases, with 11 bases between the two germline ends. V and J are TRBV6-5 and TRBJ1-3; D not certain. The origin of this receptor is a human donor with a blood cancer. Material: blood. This chain's CDR3 is CASSQLGFSGNTIYF. The CDR3 nucleotides are TGTGCCAGCAGTCAATTGGGTTTCTCTGGAAACACCATATATTTT.